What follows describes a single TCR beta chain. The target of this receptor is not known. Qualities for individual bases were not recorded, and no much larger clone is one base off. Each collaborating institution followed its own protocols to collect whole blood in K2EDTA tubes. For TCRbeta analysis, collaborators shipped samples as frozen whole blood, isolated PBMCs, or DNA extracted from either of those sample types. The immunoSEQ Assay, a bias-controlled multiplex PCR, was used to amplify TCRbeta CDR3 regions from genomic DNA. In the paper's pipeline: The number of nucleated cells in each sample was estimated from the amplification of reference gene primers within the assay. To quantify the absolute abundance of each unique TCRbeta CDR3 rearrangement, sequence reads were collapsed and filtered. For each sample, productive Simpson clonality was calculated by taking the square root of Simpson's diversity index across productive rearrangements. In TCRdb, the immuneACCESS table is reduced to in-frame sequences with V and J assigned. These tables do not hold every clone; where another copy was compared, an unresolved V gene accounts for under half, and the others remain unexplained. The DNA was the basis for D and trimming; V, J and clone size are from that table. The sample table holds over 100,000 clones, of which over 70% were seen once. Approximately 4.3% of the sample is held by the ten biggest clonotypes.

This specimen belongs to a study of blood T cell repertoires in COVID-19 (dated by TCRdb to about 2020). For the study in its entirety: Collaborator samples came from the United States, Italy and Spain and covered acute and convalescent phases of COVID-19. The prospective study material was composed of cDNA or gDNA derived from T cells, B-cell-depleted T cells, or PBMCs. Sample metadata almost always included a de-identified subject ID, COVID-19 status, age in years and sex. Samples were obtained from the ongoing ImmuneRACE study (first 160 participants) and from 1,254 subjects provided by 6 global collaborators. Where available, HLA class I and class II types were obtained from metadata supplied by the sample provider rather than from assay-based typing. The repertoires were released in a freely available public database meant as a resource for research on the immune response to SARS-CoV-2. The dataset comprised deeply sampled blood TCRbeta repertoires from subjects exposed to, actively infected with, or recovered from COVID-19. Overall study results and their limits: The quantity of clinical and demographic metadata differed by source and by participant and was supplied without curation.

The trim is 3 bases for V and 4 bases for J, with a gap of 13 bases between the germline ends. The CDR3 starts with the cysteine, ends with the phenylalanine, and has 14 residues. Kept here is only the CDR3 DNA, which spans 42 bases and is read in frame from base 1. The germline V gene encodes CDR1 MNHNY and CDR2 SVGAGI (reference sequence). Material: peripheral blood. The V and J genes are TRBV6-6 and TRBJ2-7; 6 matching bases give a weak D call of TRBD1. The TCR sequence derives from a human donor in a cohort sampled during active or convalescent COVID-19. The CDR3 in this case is CASSYGDIKYEQYF. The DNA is TGTGCCAGCAGTTATGGGGACATCAAGTACGAGCAGTACTTC.